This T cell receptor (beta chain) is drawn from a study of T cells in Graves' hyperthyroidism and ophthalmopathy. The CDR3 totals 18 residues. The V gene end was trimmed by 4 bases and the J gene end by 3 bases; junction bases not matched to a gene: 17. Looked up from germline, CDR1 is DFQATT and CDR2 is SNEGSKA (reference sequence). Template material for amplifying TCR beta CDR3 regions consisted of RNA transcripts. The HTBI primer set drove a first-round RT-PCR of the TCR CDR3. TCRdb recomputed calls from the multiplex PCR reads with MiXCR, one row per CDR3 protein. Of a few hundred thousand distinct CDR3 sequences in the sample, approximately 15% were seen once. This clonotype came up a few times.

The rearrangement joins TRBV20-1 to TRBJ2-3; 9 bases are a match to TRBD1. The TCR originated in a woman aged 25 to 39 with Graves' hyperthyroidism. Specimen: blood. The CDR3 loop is CSATDSGTGNVGTDTQYF. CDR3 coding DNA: TGCAGTGCTACCGACTCCGGGACAGGGAATGTTGGAACAGATACGCAGTATTTT.